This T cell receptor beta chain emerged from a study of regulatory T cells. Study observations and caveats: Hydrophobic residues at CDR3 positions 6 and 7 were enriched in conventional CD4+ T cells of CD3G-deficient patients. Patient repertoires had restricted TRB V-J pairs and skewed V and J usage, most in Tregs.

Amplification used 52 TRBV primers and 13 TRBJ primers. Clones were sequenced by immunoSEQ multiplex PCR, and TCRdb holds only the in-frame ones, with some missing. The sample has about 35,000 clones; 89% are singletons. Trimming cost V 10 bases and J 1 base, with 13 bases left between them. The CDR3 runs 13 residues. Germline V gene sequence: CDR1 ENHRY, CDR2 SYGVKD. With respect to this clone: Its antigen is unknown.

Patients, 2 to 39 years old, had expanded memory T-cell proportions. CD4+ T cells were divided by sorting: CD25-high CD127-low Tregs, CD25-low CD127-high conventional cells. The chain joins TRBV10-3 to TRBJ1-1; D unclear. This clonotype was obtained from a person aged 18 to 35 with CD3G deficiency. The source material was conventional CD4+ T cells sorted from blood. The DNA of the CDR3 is TGTGCCACGGCTAACAAGGGGAACACTGAAGCTTTCTTT. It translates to CATANKGNTEAFF.